This TCR delta chain was sequenced for a study of Vδ1+ human thymocytes. The study, taken as a whole, reports: Thymic TRG and TRD repertoires appeared highly polyclonal, with Gaussian CDR3 length distributions. Donors shared many TRG clonotypes but few TRD clonotypes. Bulk repertoire data may be misinterpreted because of unexpected Vdelta2 sequences.

The template was reverse-transcribed extracted RNA. The CDR3 regions were amplified by multiplex PCR from V-gene primers to a constant-region primer. TCRdb re-called clones from the multiplex PCR reads using CATT. The sample lists roughly 56,000 delta-chain clones, more than 12% occurring once. By share, this clone ranks as medium-sized. Its antigen is still unknown. Other nucleotide sequences from this sample produce the same CDR3. Between roughly 98% and 99.6% of sorted thymocytes were Vdelta1+. The CDR3 spans 19 residues. CDR1 and CDR2 from the germline V gene are GEAIGNYY and EKD. Trimming removed 6 bases from V and 0 bases from J, with 20 bases in between.

The chain carries TRDV2 and TRDJ3, with D unclear. This receptor was obtained from a girl in the first two years of life who had congenital heart surgery. The sequenced material came from Vdelta1+ gamma-delta thymocytes from the thymus. Subset indicated: FACS-sorted CD3+ TCRalphabeta- TCRVdelta1+ TCRVdelta2- thymocytes. The CDR3 loop is CACYPYNEGSSWDTRQMFF. DNA of the CDR3: TGTGCCTGTTATCCGTATAACGAGGGCAGCTCCTGGGACACCCGACAGATGTTTTTC.